The next 29 T cell receptor beta chains were all read from a single sample in a study of control samples from healthy donors and cancer patients. The repertoire was sequenced with immunoSEQ multiplex PCR; TCRdb's copy has only in-frame clones and lacks some. The table includes approximately 150,000 clones, 80% to 95% detected once. Sequencing was performed on blood. The receptors derive from a woman in her 30s in good health.

The chain recombines TRBV6-1 with TRBJ2-5, with 7 bases identical to TRBD1. With 5 bases clipped from V and 3 bases from J, the junction kept 9 bases outside the gene matches. Germline CDR1 is MNHNS and CDR2 is SASEGT. The CDR3 is made up of 15 amino acids. CDR3 coding DNA: TGTGCCAGCAGTTTTATCGGACAGGACGAAGAGACCCAGTACTTC. It encodes CASSFIGQDEETQYF.

In DNA form, the CDR3 reads TGTGCCAGCAGCTTAGAAGGGAGGGCCCTCCGGACAGATACGCAGTATTTT. Protein sequence: CASSLEGRALRTDTQYF. V and J are TRBV11-3 and TRBJ2-3; 7 positions match TRBD2. Germline V gives CDR1 SGHNT, CDR2 YENEEA. Trimming cost V 0 bases and J 3 bases; bases outside gene matches: 9. This CDR3 is built from 17 residues.

The chain uses TRBV9 and TRBJ2-2; 9 bases are shared with TRBD1. V shed 5 bases, J shed 6 bases, and the junction held 5 bases outside the gene matches. The germline V gene has CDR1 SGDLS and CDR2 YYNGEE. There are 14 residues in the CDR3. The CDR3, as DNA: TGTGCCAGCAGTCTGGGACAGGGCCCCGGGGAGCTGTTTTTT. Translated, it gives CASSLGQGPGELFF.

The chain employs TRBV30 and TRBJ2-1, with 9 bases that match TRBD2. Germline values: CDR1 GTSNPN, CDR2 SVGIG (reference sequence). J lost 3 bases, V lost 2 bases, and 5 bases had no gene match. The CDR3 spans 15 residues. CDR3 sequence: CAWSLLAGFYNEQFF. The CDR3 coding sequence is TGTGCCTGGAGTCTTCTAGCGGGATTCTACAATGAGCAGTTCTTC.

This chain connects TRBV4-2 to TRBJ2-5; D may be TRBD1 or TRBD2 (6 bases each). Deletions cut 4 bases from V and 5 bases from J, with 17 bases between. In germline, CDR1 is LGHNA, CDR2 YNFKEQ. The CDR3 contains 15 residues. In nucleotides, the CDR3 is TGTGCCAGCAGCCGGGGGCCTACGGGGGAGGAGACCCAGTACTTC. Amino acid sequence: CASSRGPTGEETQYF.

The chain links TRBV4-2 to TRBJ2-1, with D perhaps being TRBD1 or TRBD2 (6 bases each). The CDR3 has 20 residues. Trimming removed 1 base at V and 3 bases at J, with 25 bases between. CDR1 and CDR2 (germline): LGHNA, YNFKEQ. The CDR3 sequence is CASSQGISPSVRGDYNEQFF. CDR3 bases: TGTGCCAGCAGCCAAGGGATTAGCCCCTCGGTGAGGGGGGACTACAATGAGCAGTTCTTC.

The chain has TRBV9 and TRBJ2-1, with TRBD1 matching over 8 bases. CDR1 is SGDLS and CDR2 is YYNGEE in the germline V gene. The CDR3 runs to 16 residues. V trimming: 0 bases; J trimming: 7 bases; junction bases outside the gene matches: 9. CDR3 residues: CASSVGGGQGWNEQFF. CDR3 DNA: TGTGCCAGCAGCGTAGGTGGTGGACAGGGATGGAATGAGCAGTTCTTC.

The gene calls are TRBV27 and TRBJ1-3; D is undetermined. V was shortened by 5 bases and J by 0 bases, with 11 bases between the two germline ends. The CDR3 spans 15 residues. Germline values: CDR1 MNHEY, CDR2 SMNVEV (reference sequence). The CDR3 is CASSLTPDSGNTIYF. The CDR3 DNA is TGTGCCAGCAGTCTGACCCCGGACTCTGGAAACACCATATATTTT.

J is TRBJ2-7 and V is TRBV3-1 (or the pseudogene TRBV3-2), with 8 nucleotides matching TRBD2. The V segment lost 4 bases and the J segment 2 bases; nucleotides outside the gene matches: 4. CDR3 size: 14 residues. Germline-derived CDR1 and CDR2 are LGHDT and YNNKEL (reference sequence). CDR3 region: CASSPLAGPYEQYF. The CDR3 region has the DNA TGTGCCAGCAGCCCCTTAGCGGGACCCTACGAGCAGTACTTC.

This clone was seen just once. V usage is TRBV30 and J usage is TRBJ2-2; no clear D gene. The ends were cut back, 2 bases at V and 6 bases at J, with 10 bases in the middle. The CDR3 consists of 13 residues. Germline CDR1 GTSNPN, CDR2 SVGIG (reference sequence). The CDR3 region is CAWSPPRAGELFF. Written as DNA, the CDR3 is TGTGCCTGGAGTCCACCTCGGGCCGGGGAGCTGTTTTTT.

The CDR3 sequence: CASTVQDTQYF. The CDR3 nucleotides are TGTGCCAGCACCGTACAGGATACGCAGTATTTT. This rearrangement joins TRBV7-9 to TRBJ2-3; no clear D gene. The V end lost 7 bases, the J end lost 6 bases, and 8 bases lay between the germline ends. CDR1 SEHNR and CDR2 FQNEAQ come from the germline V gene (reference sequence). CDR3 length: 11 amino acids. Variable domain in full (rest from reference TRBV7-9 and TRBJ2-3): DTGVSQNPRHKITKRGQNVTFRCDPISEHNRLYWYRQTLGQGPEFLTYFQNEAQLEKSRLLSDRFSAERPKGSFSTLEIQRTEQGDSAMYLCASTVQDTQYFGPGTRLTVL.

The gene calls are TRBV4-1 and TRBJ2-1, with 11 bases fitting TRBD2. Germline trimming cut 3 bases from V and 5 bases from J; bases unmatched to any gene: 3. Per the germline V gene, CDR1 is MGHRA and CDR2 is YSYEKL. The CDR3 has 15 residues. The CDR3 loop reads CASSQTSGINNEQFF. The CDR3, as DNA: TGCGCCAGCAGCCAGACTAGCGGGATAAACAATGAGCAGTTCTTC.

This chain uses TRBV2 with TRBJ2-4; D is possibly TRBD1 (6 bases). CDR1 is SNHLY and CDR2 is FYNNEI in the germline V gene. V was shortened by 6 bases and J by 7 bases, with 16 bases between the two germline ends. CDR3 length: 14 amino acids. The CDR3 bases are TGTGCCAGCAGGGGTCCAGGGGCAGTTAACATTCAGTACTTC. Its translation is CASRGPGAVNIQYF.

The genes are TRBV29-1 and TRBJ1-3; D call uncertain. Per germline, CDR1 SQVTM and CDR2 ANQGSEA. V dropped 1 base and J dropped 6 bases, with 13 bases sitting between them. The CDR3 spans 14 residues. Here the CDR3 reads CSVEGSSRPNTIYF. The CDR3 DNA follows: TGCAGCGTTGAAGGCTCCAGTCGCCCAAACACCATATATTTT.

The chain joins TRBV7-9 to TRBJ1-2; D is perhaps TRBD1 (6 bases). Deletions cut 0 bases from V and 1 base from J, with 9 bases between. From germline, CDR1 is SEHNR and CDR2 FQNEAQ (reference sequence). The CDR3 loop spans 15 amino acids. The CDR3 reads CASSLADRINYGYTF. The CDR3 DNA reads TGTGCCAGCAGCTTAGCAGACAGGATTAACTATGGCTACACCTTC.

V gene TRBV7-2 combines with J gene TRBJ1-1; D call uncertain. The length of the CDR3 is 15 residues. The germline gives CDR1 SGHTA, CDR2 FQGNSA. The V gene lost 1 base and the J gene lost 3 bases, with 12 bases spanning the gap. This chain's CDR3 is CASSLEGRGYTEAFF. The CDR3 nucleotides are TGTGCCAGCAGCTTAGAAGGTCGGGGTTACACTGAAGCTTTCTTT.

J is TRBJ2-3 and V is TRBV28, with no clear D. V was trimmed by 10 bases and J by 5 bases, leaving 16 bases between them. The CDR3 has 13 residues. Germline assignment: CDR1 MDHEN and CDR2 SYDVKM. CDR3 amino acids: CATRHPQRDTQYF. The CDR3 DNA is TGTGCCACAAGACACCCTCAGCGAGATACGCAGTATTTT.

V is TRBV18 and J is TRBJ1-3; tentative D call: TRBD1 (6 bases). Per germline, CDR1 KGHSH and CDR2 LQKENI. This CDR3 contains 16 residues. Trimming took 0 bases from V and 2 from J, leaving 11 bases between them. CDR3 sequence: CASSPPGSGAGNTIYF. The DNA of the CDR3 is TGTGCCAGCTCACCACCGGGATCAGGGGCTGGAAACACCATATATTTT.

V gene TRBV19 combines with J gene TRBJ2-1; 7 bases are a match to TRBD1. V lost 10 bases, J lost 3 bases, and 9 bases stayed unmatched. The germline CDR1 and CDR2 sequences are LNHDA and SQIVND (reference sequence). This CDR3 has 14 residues. In DNA form, the CDR3 reads TGTGCCATTTCCGGGACAGCACTCTACAATGAGCAGTTCTTC. Translation gives CAISGTALYNEQFF.

The rearrangement links TRBV5-4 to TRBJ2-2; no clear D. Per the germline V gene, CDR1 is SGHNT and CDR2 is YYREEE (reference sequence). Trimming removed 0 bases at V and 2 bases at J, with 5 bases between. The CDR3 totals 14 residues. The CDR3 sequence: CASSLGINTGELFF. The DNA for the CDR3 is TGTGCCAGCAGCTTGGGCATCAACACCGGGGAGCTGTTTTTT.

The chain recombines TRBV28 with TRBJ1-6; a possible D gene is TRBD1 (5 bases). CDR3 length equals 14 residues. CDR1 MDHEN and CDR2 SYDVKM come from the germline V gene. With 3 bases removed from V and 7 bases from J, the gap between germline ends came to 10 bases. The CDR3 coding sequence is TGTGCCAGCAGTTTTGCAGGGAGGAATTCACCCCTCCACTTT. It specifies CASSFAGRNSPLHF.

This sequence joins TRBV28 and TRBJ1-1, with D unresolved. Germline V lookup: CDR1 MDHEN, CDR2 SYDVKM. This CDR3 is built from 14 residues. Trimming removed 6 bases at V and 0 bases at J, with 11 bases between. The CDR3 spells CASRQAFMNTEAFF. Written as DNA, the CDR3 is TGTGCCAGCAGGCAGGCGTTCATGAACACTGAAGCTTTCTTT.

The chain recombines TRBV4-1 with TRBJ1-1; no clear D gene. Germline CDR1 MGHRA, CDR2 YSYEKL. The CDR3 extends over 16 amino acids. Trimming took 0 bases from V and 0 from J, leaving 11 bases between them. The CDR3 DNA follows: TGCGCCAGCAGCCAAGAAGCCTCGGGGTTGAACACTGAAGCTTTCTTT. Its protein is CASSQEASGLNTEAFF.

V gene TRBV7-2 combines with J gene TRBJ2-3; TRBD2 agrees at 10 bases. This CDR3 has 16 amino acids. V gave up 5 bases and J gave up 2 bases; unmatched junction bases: 7. Germline CDR1 SGHTA, CDR2 FQGNSA. CDR3 DNA: TGTGCCAGCAGCGCCCGACTAGCGGGCCTCACAGATACGCAGTATTTT. It encodes CASSARLAGLTDTQYF.

Note on this clone: The CDR3 does not end in the conserved phenylalanine or tryptophan, so this is likely a read error. It is unclear where the CDR3 begins or ends on the DNA, so no DNA is shown, and the CDR3 is as TCRdb lists it. This chain links TRBV7-2 with TRBJ2-7; the D call of TRBD2 is as the table states it, not checked on the DNA. The CDR3 is made up of 16 amino acids, end residues included. Germline loops: CDR1 SGHTA, CDR2 FQGNSA. The CDR3 is CASSLLGGLAGGPLYL.

The chain combines TRBV6-4 with TRBJ2-7, with D tentatively TRBD1 or TRBD2 (5 bases each). Germline loops: CDR1 MRHNA, CDR2 SNTAGT. Trimming took 3 bases from V and 1 from J, leaving 7 bases between them. CDR3 length: 13 residues. The CDR3 bases are TGTGCCAGCAGTGAGGGACCTTCCTACGAGCAGTACTTC. Its translation is CASSEGPSYEQYF.

The chain joins TRBV23-1 to TRBJ2-4; no definite D call. TRBV23-1 has ORF status, its function being uncertain. The CDR3 totals 15 residues. The V gene lost 0 bases and the J gene lost 0 bases, with 6 bases spanning the gap. CDR3 DNA: TGCGCCAGCAGTCAATCGGTCTTAGCCAAAAACATTCAGTACTTC. It yields the protein CASSQSVLAKNIQYF.

The chain combines TRBV7-9 with TRBJ1-1; D ambiguous. V was clipped by 5 bases and J by 2 bases, with 15 bases between them. CDR3 size: 15 residues. Germline CDR1 is SEHNR and CDR2 is FQNEAQ (reference sequence). The chain's CDR3 is CASSPPRGANTEAFF. In nucleotides, the CDR3 is TGTGCCAGCAGCCCACCCCGGGGAGCCAACACTGAAGCTTTCTTT. The variable domain in full, completed from reference TRBV7-9 and TRBJ1-1, reads DTGVSQNPRHKITKRGQNVTFRCDPISEHNRLYWYRQTLGQGPEFLTYFQNEAQLEKSRLLSDRFSAERPKGSFSTLEIQRTEQGDSAMYLCASSPPRGANTEAFFGQGTRLTVV.

This clone was observed a handful of times. This chain uses TRBV6-1 with TRBJ2-2, with D possibly TRBD1 on 6 matching bases. This CDR3 comprises 13 residues. Germline-derived CDR1 and CDR2 are MNHNS and SASEGT. V was trimmed by 2 bases and J by 6 bases, leaving 7 bases between them. The CDR3 reads CASSETGPGELFF. Here the CDR3 DNA reads TGTGCCAGCAGTGAAACAGGGCCCGGGGAGCTGTTTTTT.